The 24 T cell receptor beta chains reported below all come from one sample, sequenced in a study of graft-versus-host responses after intestinal transplantation. This table comes from immunoSEQ multiplex PCR, and its TCRdb copy is limited to in-frame clones, with some not included. Of almost 40,000 clones in the sample, around 96% are singletons; the top ten hold around 0.22%. These receptors lack a known antigen. This specimen was unstimulated CD8+ T cells sorted from spleen or lymph node cells, taken before transplant. The receptors originated from a human donor who was the organ donor for an intestinal transplant.

V gene TRBV7-9 combines with J gene TRBJ2-7, with 10 bases identical to TRBD2. Per the germline V gene, CDR1 is SEHNR and CDR2 is FQNEAQ (reference sequence). J was trimmed by 1 base and V by 0 bases; bases with no gene match: 6. The CDR3 sequence is 17 residues long. The CDR3 DNA follows: TGTGCCAGCAGCTTAGCAAGCGGGGGGGCCAGGTCCTACGAGCAGTACTTC. Residues: CASSLASGGARSYEQYF.

This sequence joins TRBV4-1 and TRBJ1-2; D is possibly TRBD1 (6 bases). The CDR3 extends over 16 amino acids. V was pared by 0 bases and J by 6 bases, with 17 bases between. The germline V gene encodes CDR1 MGHRA and CDR2 YSYEKL. CDR3 sequence (DNA): TGCGCCAGCAGCCAAGATCTCTTGGGGGGCGCGGATGGCTACACCTTC. As protein: CASSQDLLGGADGYTF.

This rearrangement joins TRBV2 to TRBJ1-2, with 7 bases identical to TRBD1. This CDR3 spans 13 amino acids. The V gene end was trimmed by 10 bases and the J gene end by 8 bases; junction bases not matched to a gene: 13. Looked up from germline, CDR1 is SNHLY and CDR2 is FYNNEI. The CDR3 reads CANRGGDHVGYTF. In DNA form, the CDR3 reads TGTGCCAACAGGGGAGGGGACCATGTGGGCTACACCTTC.

The chain links TRBV4-3 to TRBJ2-3; TRBD2 agrees at 7 bases. This CDR3 has 15 residues. The trim removed 1 base at V and 3 bases at J, leaving 4 bases unmatched. Germline V gene lookup returns CDR1 LGHNA and CDR2 YSLEER. CDR3 in amino acids: CASSQVTRGTDTQYF. The CDR3 DNA sequence: TGCGCCAGCAGCCAAGTTACGCGGGGGACAGATACGCAGTATTTT.

The V call is TRBV5-1, the J call TRBJ2-7, with D possibly being TRBD1 (5 bases). There are 15 residues in the CDR3. Trimming removed 2 bases from V and 0 bases from J, with 12 bases in between. CDR1 SGHRS and CDR2 YFSETQ come from the germline V gene. This CDR3 is CASSFRLGASYEQYF. The CDR3 coding sequence is TGCGCCAGCAGCTTTAGGCTTGGGGCCTCCTACGAGCAGTACTTC.

The chain combines TRBV13 with TRBJ1-6; 7 nucleotides agree with TRBD1. The germline V gene encodes CDR1 PRHDT and CDR2 FYEKMQ (reference sequence). The CDR3 covers 15 residues. V lost 5 bases, J lost 6 bases, and 7 bases stayed unmatched. CDR3 bases: TGTGCCAGCAGCCAGGGGGGGGGATTTAATTCACCCCTCCACTTT. Translated, it gives CASSQGGGFNSPLHF.

The rearrangement joins TRBV2 to TRBJ1-3, with D possibly matching TRBD1 (5 bases). Germline-derived CDR1 and CDR2 are SNHLY and FYNNEI. The CDR3 contains 15 residues. V lost 11 bases to trimming and J lost 1 base, with 18 bases between them. The CDR3 loop reads CAFQLGETSGNTIYF. CDR3 nucleotides: TGTGCCTTCCAGCTGGGGGAAACTTCTGGAAACACCATATATTTT.

The rearrangement uses TRBV6-6 and TRBJ1-2, with D maybe TRBD1 (5 bases). V lost 6 bases and J 4 bases, leaving 12 bases between the germline ends. From germline, CDR1 is MNHNY and CDR2 SVGAGI (reference sequence). The length of the CDR3 is 13 residues. CDR3 in amino acids: CASSSIDSYGYTF. CDR3 nucleotides: TGTGCCAGCAGCTCTATTGACAGCTATGGCTACACCTTC.

The chain employs TRBV27 and TRBJ2-3; D is possibly TRBD2 (5 bases). This CDR3 is built from 15 residues. Germline CDR1 reads MNHEY; CDR2 reads SMNVEV (reference sequence). V was trimmed by 0 bases and J by 3 bases, leaving 10 bases between them. CDR3 DNA sequence: TGTGCCAGCAGTTTATCCGGGGATACAACAGATACGCAGTATTTT. Translating it yields CASSLSGDTTDTQYF.

The chain has TRBV19 and TRBJ2-3, with D perhaps TRBD2 (6 bases). The CDR3 covers 19 residues. Per germline, CDR1 LNHDA and CDR2 SQIVND (reference sequence). V dropped 1 base and J dropped 2 bases, with 22 bases sitting between them. CDR3 DNA sequence: TGTGCCAGTAGTATAGCTCTACTGCTGGACGGGGGTGACACAGATACGCAGTATTTT. It yields the protein CASSIALLLDGGDTDTQYF.

The V and J genes are TRBV7-9 and TRBJ1-4; the match to TRBD1 covers 12 bases. This CDR3 spans 19 amino acids. Germline CDR1 reads SEHNR; CDR2 reads FQNEAQ (reference sequence). V lost 4 bases to trimming and J lost 3 bases; unmatched junction nucleotides: 12. Written as DNA, the CDR3 is TGTGCCAGCAGCTCCAATCATGGGACAGGGGGCGGAGCTAATGAAAAACTGTTTTTT. This sequence encodes CASSSNHGTGGGANEKLFF.

V is TRBV11-2 and J is TRBJ2-7, with unresolved D. V dropped 5 bases and J dropped 4 bases, with 15 bases sitting between them. Germline CDR1 is SGHAT and CDR2 is FQNNGV. The CDR3 loop spans 14 amino acids. CDR3: CASSPGPVGYEQYF. The CDR3 region has the DNA TGTGCCAGCAGCCCCGGACCTGTGGGGTACGAGCAGTACTTC.

The rearrangement uses TRBV4-1 and TRBJ2-2; no definite D call. Per germline, CDR1 MGHRA and CDR2 YSYEKL. The CDR3 is 15 amino acids. Deletions cut 1 base from V and 3 bases from J, with 9 bases between. CDR3 in amino acids: CASSQVWPDTGELFF. The CDR3 region has the DNA TGCGCCAGCAGCCAAGTTTGGCCCGACACCGGGGAGCTGTTTTTT.

The rearrangement links TRBV6-6 to TRBJ1-1; possible D gene TRBD1, 6 bases. Germline values: CDR1 MNHNY, CDR2 SVGAGI (reference sequence). This CDR3 has 11 residues. V was pared by 9 bases and J by 8 bases, with 13 bases between. DNA of the CDR3: TGTGCCAGTACGACAGGTCGGGAAGCTTTCTTT. The encoded protein is CASTTGREAFF.

This chain links TRBV27 with TRBJ2-7, with 9 bases identical to TRBD2. Germline loops: CDR1 MNHEY, CDR2 SMNVEV (reference sequence). With V trimmed by 0 bases and J by 4 bases, 4 bases remained unmatched. There are 15 residues in the CDR3. The chain's CDR3 is CASSLSASGVYEQYF. The CDR3, as DNA: TGTGCCAGCAGTTTATCGGCTAGCGGGGTTTACGAGCAGTACTTC.

This chain joins TRBV7-9 and TRBJ2-1; D is unclear. CDR3 length equals 12 residues. The germline CDR1 and CDR2 sequences are SEHNR and FQNEAQ (reference sequence). V lost 2 bases and J 5 bases, leaving 4 bases between the germline ends. The CDR3 spells CASSLRHNEQFF. The DNA of the CDR3 is TGTGCCAGCAGCTTAAGACACAATGAGCAGTTCTTC.

This rearrangement joins TRBV4-3 to TRBJ2-1; D ambiguous. Deletions cut 1 base from V and 10 bases from J, with 5 bases between. This CDR3 contains 11 residues. Germline V gene data show CDR1 as LGHNA and CDR2 as YSLEER. The CDR3 region has the DNA TGCGCCAGCAGCCAAGTCGGCGAGCAGTTCTTC. Its protein is CASSQVGEQFF.

The CDR3: CASSLAAGYTEAFF. CDR3 DNA: TGTGCCAGCAGCTTAGCGGCAGGGTACACTGAAGCTTTCTTT. This chain links TRBV7-6 with TRBJ1-1, with a possible D match to TRBD1 (5 bases). V was trimmed by 0 bases and J by 3 bases, leaving 8 bases between them. The CDR3 totals 14 residues. CDR1 SGHVS and CDR2 FNYEAQ come from the germline V gene.

This clone has just one count. The chain joins TRBV19 to TRBJ2-2, with a tentative D call TRBD1 (6 bases). Deletions cut 9 bases from V and 2 bases from J, with 19 bases between. The CDR3 has 16 amino acids. Per the germline V gene, CDR1 is LNHDA and CDR2 is SQIVND (reference sequence). The DNA for the CDR3 is TGTGCCAGCAATCCCCGGGGACATAACAACACCGGGGAGCTGTTTTTT. Its translation: CASNPRGHNNTGELFF.

This sequence joins TRBV11-2 and TRBJ1-1, with 7 bases matching TRBD1. Germline lookup yields CDR1 SGHAT and CDR2 FQNNGV. V was clipped by 5 bases and J by 5 bases; unmatched bases: 11. The CDR3 totals 15 residues. CDR3 nucleotide sequence: TGTGCCAGCAGCCAACCCAGGGGGTTAGTGACTGAAGCTTTCTTT. Translation gives CASSQPRGLVTEAFF.

The chain couples TRBV6-4 to TRBJ2-1; D not resolved. The ends were cut back, 0 bases at V and 5 bases at J, with 8 bases in the middle. Germline assignment: CDR1 MRHNA and CDR2 SNTAGT. The CDR3 is 14 residues long. The CDR3 loop reads CASSDSGGDNEQFF. In nucleotides, the CDR3 is TGTGCCAGCAGTGACTCCGGCGGCGACAATGAGCAGTTCTTC.

The V gene is TRBV6-1, the J gene TRBJ2-7; D unresolved. The CDR3 contains 10 residues. Trimming shortened V by 7 bases and J by 2 bases, and 3 bases separated the two germline ends. Germline values: CDR1 MNHNS, CDR2 SASEGT. CDR3: CASMAYEQYF. CDR3 nucleotides: TGTGCCAGCATGGCCTACGAGCAGTACTTC.

The gene calls are TRBV9 and TRBJ1-2; 8 nucleotides match TRBD1. This CDR3 region has 15 residues. Germline loops: CDR1 SGDLS, CDR2 YYNGEE. J gave up 4 bases and V 0 bases, and 5 bases lay outside the gene matches. CDR3 sequence reads: CASSVGQGFFYGYTF. The CDR3 DNA is TGTGCCAGCAGCGTAGGACAGGGGTTTTTCTATGGCTACACCTTC.

V and J are TRBV5-1 and TRBJ1-1, with 7 bases that match TRBD1. CDR1 is SGHRS, CDR2 YFSETQ, per germline. The CDR3 has 16 amino acids. Trimming removed 0 bases from V and 1 base from J; junction bases left unmatched: 6. CDR3 nucleotides: TGCGCCAGCAGCTTGGTCCAGGGGGTTCCGAACACTGAAGCTTTCTTT. Translated: CASSLVQGVPNTEAFF.